The rows below give T cell receptor beta chains drawn from one sample of a study of blood T cell repertoires in COVID-19. The repertoire was sequenced with immunoSEQ multiplex PCR; TCRdb's copy has only in-frame clones and lacks some. Of roughly 52,000 clones in the sample, 86% are singletons; the top ten hold roughly 25%. Sequencing was performed on peripheral blood. The receptors were sampled from an elderly woman with acute or convalescent COVID-19. The CDR3 runs from the conserved cysteine through the conserved F or W. A D gene is named only where the DNA matches it firmly. A row's size may be missing; if present it is once, few, many or a size class.

abundance: once; d_gene: -; j_gene: TRBJ1-5; v_gene: TRBV10-3; CDR3aa: CATYGRDGGQPQHF; CDR3nt: TGTGCCACCTACGGACGGGACGGGGGTCAGCCCCAGCATTTT
abundance: -; d_gene: TRBD2; j_gene: TRBJ2-1; v_gene: TRBV6-2/TRBV6-3; CDR3aa: CASSNPHGTSGGSSYNEQFF; CDR3nt: TGTGCCAGCAGTAACCCTCACGGGACTAGCGGGGGGAGCTCCTACAATGAGCAGTTCTTC
abundance: -; d_gene: TRBD2; j_gene: TRBJ2-2; v_gene: TRBV29-1; CDR3aa: CSVGGLEGGELFF; CDR3nt: TGCAGCGTGGGGGGACTAGAGGGCGGGGAGCTGTTTTTT
abundance: once; d_gene: TRBD1; j_gene: TRBJ1-6; v_gene: TRBV5-1; CDR3aa: CASSLDGQGGKGYNSPLHF; CDR3nt: TGCGCCAGCAGCTTGGACGGACAGGGTGGCAAGGGCTATAATTCACCCCTCCACTTT
abundance: -; d_gene: -; j_gene: TRBJ2-5; v_gene: TRBV9; CDR3aa: CASSAGMVRETQYF; CDR3nt: TGTGCCAGCAGCGCGGGTATGGTAAGAGAGACCCAGTACTTC
abundance: -; d_gene: -; j_gene: TRBJ2-3; v_gene: TRBV2; CDR3aa: CASRGGQRSTDTQYF; CDR3nt: TGTGCCAGCAGGGGGGGACAGAGGAGCACAGATACGCAGTATTTT
abundance: -; d_gene: -; j_gene: TRBJ2-3; v_gene: TRBV5-6; CDR3aa: CASSFVRRPSTDTQYF; CDR3nt: TGTGCCAGCAGCTTTGTGAGGAGACCAAGCACAGATACGCAGTATTTT
abundance: -; d_gene: -; j_gene: TRBJ1-2; v_gene: TRBV6-5; CDR3aa: CASSFQGGKAGYTF; CDR3nt: TGTGCCAGCAGTTTCCAGGGAGGAAAGGCTGGCTACACCTTC
abundance: -; d_gene: -; j_gene: TRBJ1-2; v_gene: TRBV3-1/TRBV3-2; CDR3aa: CASSFFGREGLGGYTF; CDR3nt: TGTGCCAGCAGCTTCTTTGGGAGGGAAGGGCTAGGAGGCTACACCTTC
abundance: -; d_gene: -; j_gene: TRBJ1-2; v_gene: TRBV14; CDR3aa: CASSQGFGTWYGYTF; CDR3nt: TGTGCCAGCAGCCAAGGTTTCGGGACATGGTATGGCTACACCTTC
abundance: -; d_gene: TRBD1; j_gene: TRBJ1-2; v_gene: TRBV6-1; CDR3aa: CASSGARDRGPYGYTF; CDR3nt: TGTGCCAGCAGTGGGGCTCGGGACAGGGGACCCTATGGCTACACCTTC
abundance: -; d_gene: TRBD1; j_gene: TRBJ1-2; v_gene: TRBV28; CDR3aa: CASSMGQNYGYTF; CDR3nt: TGTGCCAGCAGTATGGGACAGAACTATGGCTACACCTTC
abundance: -; d_gene: TRBD1; j_gene: TRBJ1-5; v_gene: TRBV20-1; CDR3aa: CSASTPGGTQPQHF; CDR3nt: TGCAGTGCTAGTACTCCAGGGGGAACTCAGCCCCAGCATTTT
abundance: few; d_gene: TRBD1; j_gene: TRBJ2-5; v_gene: TRBV9; CDR3aa: CASSAGGSETQYF; CDR3nt: TGTGCCAGCAGTGCAGGGGGCTCAGAGACCCAGTACTTC
abundance: -; d_gene: TRBD1; j_gene: TRBJ1-5; v_gene: TRBV23-1; CDR3aa: CASRTDRGRENQPQHF; CDR3nt: TGCGCCAGCAGGACGGACAGGGGCAGAGAAAATCAGCCCCAGCATTTT
abundance: -; d_gene: -; j_gene: TRBJ1-5; v_gene: TRBV19; CDR3aa: CASDPRTDSNQPQHF; CDR3nt: TGTGCCAGCGATCCTCGGACAGATAGCAATCAGCCCCAGCATTTT
abundance: -; d_gene: -; j_gene: TRBJ2-2; v_gene: TRBV5-1; CDR3aa: CASSPRTGRELFF; CDR3nt: TGCGCCAGCAGCCCTAGAACTGGTAGGGAGCTGTTTTTT
abundance: few; d_gene: -; j_gene: TRBJ2-5; v_gene: TRBV21-1; CDR3aa: CASFQGGGGEETQYF; CDR3nt: TGTGCCAGCTTTCAAGGCGGCGGGGGGGAAGAGACCCAGTACTTC
abundance: -; d_gene: TRBD2; j_gene: TRBJ2-1; v_gene: TRBV4-2; CDR3aa: CASSQSTSGGYNEQFF; CDR3nt: TGTGCCAGCAGCCAATCTACTAGCGGGGGGTACAATGAGCAGTTCTTC
abundance: -; d_gene: -; j_gene: TRBJ1-4; v_gene: TRBV10-2; CDR3aa: CASRPGLNEKLFF; CDR3nt: TGCGCCAGCAGGCCGGGACTTAATGAAAAACTGTTTTTT
abundance: -; d_gene: TRBD2; j_gene: TRBJ2-1; v_gene: TRBV11-2; CDR3aa: CASSLAGGSSYNEQFF; CDR3nt: TGTGCCAGCAGCTTAGCTGGCGGGAGCTCCTACAATGAGCAGTTCTTC
abundance: -; d_gene: TRBD1; j_gene: TRBJ1-1; v_gene: TRBV19; CDR3aa: CASRGVDRGLTEAFF; CDR3nt: TGTGCCAGTAGAGGAGTAGACAGGGGGCTCACTGAAGCTTTCTTT
abundance: few; d_gene: -; j_gene: TRBJ1-1; v_gene: TRBV11-2; CDR3aa: CASSHQGLGTEAFF; CDR3nt: TGTGCCAGCAGCCACCAGGGTCTTGGCACTGAAGCTTTCTTT
abundance: -; d_gene: -; j_gene: TRBJ2-5; v_gene: TRBV2; CDR3aa: CASKDNQETQYF; CDR3nt: TGTGCCAGCAAAGACAACCAAGAGACCCAGTACTTC
abundance: -; d_gene: TRBD2; j_gene: TRBJ2-3; v_gene: TRBV16; CDR3aa: CASSQSSGRASHPQYF; CDR3nt: TGTGCCAGCAGCCAATCATCAGGGAGGGCCTCCCATCCGCAGTATTTT
abundance: -; d_gene: TRBD2; j_gene: TRBJ2-1; v_gene: TRBV5-8; CDR3aa: CASSLSGSGGEQFF; CDR3nt: TGTGCCAGCAGCCTGAGCGGGAGTGGGGGTGAGCAGTTCTTC
abundance: once; d_gene: -; j_gene: TRBJ1-1; v_gene: TRBV5-4; CDR3aa: CASSLGALNTEAFF; CDR3nt: TGTGCCAGCAGCTTGGGAGCCTTGAACACTGAAGCTTTCTTT
abundance: once; d_gene: TRBD1; j_gene: TRBJ1-1; v_gene: TRBV11-2; CDR3aa: CASSRGQDKAFF; CDR3nt: TGTGCCAGCAGCAGGGGACAGGATAAAGCTTTCTTT
abundance: -; d_gene: TRBD2; j_gene: TRBJ2-1; v_gene: TRBV4-1; CDR3aa: CASSQDSGGLAGRELFF; CDR3nt: TGCGCCAGCAGCCAAGATAGTGGGGGACTAGCGGGGCGGGAACTGTTCTTC
abundance: few; d_gene: -; j_gene: TRBJ1-3; v_gene: TRBV6-5; CDR3aa: CAISRGFGNTIYF; CDR3nt: TGTGCCATCAGCAGGGGATTTGGAAACACCATATATTTT
abundance: -; d_gene: -; j_gene: TRBJ1-1; v_gene: TRBV7-8; CDR3aa: CASSLAIAGPTEAFF; CDR3nt: TGTGCCAGCAGCTTAGCCATCGCAGGGCCCACTGAAGCTTTCTTT
abundance: -; d_gene: TRBD2; j_gene: TRBJ2-7; v_gene: TRBV3-1/TRBV3-2; CDR3aa: CASSHTGTSGGLISYEQYF; CDR3nt: TGTGCCAGCAGCCATACCGGGACTAGCGGGGGCCTCATCTCCTACGAGCAGTACTTC
abundance: -; d_gene: -; j_gene: TRBJ1-5; v_gene: TRBV11-2; CDR3aa: CASSLEPTGQPQHF; CDR3nt: TGTGCCAGCAGCTTGGAGCCGACGGGGCAGCCCCAGCATTTT
abundance: -; d_gene: -; j_gene: TRBJ1-1; v_gene: TRBV2; CDR3aa: CASSDQAGIGEAFF; CDR3nt: TGTGCCAGCAGTGACCAGGCGGGGATTGGTGAAGCTTTCTTT
abundance: -; d_gene: -; j_gene: TRBJ1-1; v_gene: TRBV5-6; CDR3aa: CASSPTENTEAFF; CDR3nt: TGTGCCAGCAGCCCGACAGAGAACACTGAAGCTTTCTTT
abundance: -; d_gene: -; j_gene: TRBJ1-2; v_gene: TRBV7-9; CDR3aa: CASSLASSGYTF; CDR3nt: TGTGCCAGCAGCTTAGCTAGTTCGGGCTACACCTTC
abundance: -; d_gene: -; j_gene: TRBJ2-5; v_gene: TRBV7-9; CDR3aa: CASSSSGLPGETQYF; CDR3nt: TGTGCCAGCAGCTCATCGGGACTCCCGGGGGAGACCCAGTACTTC
abundance: -; d_gene: -; j_gene: TRBJ1-5; v_gene: TRBV6-1; CDR3aa: CASTNRVNQPQHF; CDR3nt: TGTGCCAGCACAAACAGGGTCAATCAGCCCCAGCATTTT
abundance: -; d_gene: TRBD1; j_gene: TRBJ1-5; v_gene: TRBV7-8; CDR3aa: CASSSDRGNQPQHF; CDR3nt: TGTGCCAGCAGCTCGGACAGGGGCAATCAGCCCCAGCATTTT